This T cell receptor (beta chain) is from a study of OX40 agonist ivuxolimab in advanced cancers. Study context: Those treated in dose escalation had hepatocellular carcinoma, melanoma, renal cell cancer or head and neck cancer.

Sequencing used immunoSEQ multiplex PCR; TCRdb keeps in-frame clones, though not all of them. The data hold about 86,000 clones, with around nine tenths observed a single time. V dropped 8 bases and J dropped 3 bases, with 13 bases sitting between them. The CDR3 has 12 residues. Germline V gene lookup returns CDR1 GTSNPN and CDR2 SVGIG (reference sequence). Points on this clone: Its antigen is not known.

General observations from the study: The authors did not determine the antigen specificity of the expanded peripheral T cells.

No patient had autoimmune disease or received systemic immunosuppression. Blood samples were obtained at baseline, cycle 4 day 1, and cycle 7 day 1. This chain joins TRBV30 and TRBJ1-1; D might be TRBD1 (6 bases). The sequence derives from an adult with an advanced solid tumor such as melanoma, head and neck, liver or kidney cancer. The sequences come from CD4+ or CD8+ T cells sorted from blood, collected in a trial of the OX40 agonist ivuxolimab. The chain's CDR3 is CAHRARYTEAFF. The CDR3, as DNA: TGTGCCCACAGGGCTAGGTACACTGAAGCTTTCTTT.